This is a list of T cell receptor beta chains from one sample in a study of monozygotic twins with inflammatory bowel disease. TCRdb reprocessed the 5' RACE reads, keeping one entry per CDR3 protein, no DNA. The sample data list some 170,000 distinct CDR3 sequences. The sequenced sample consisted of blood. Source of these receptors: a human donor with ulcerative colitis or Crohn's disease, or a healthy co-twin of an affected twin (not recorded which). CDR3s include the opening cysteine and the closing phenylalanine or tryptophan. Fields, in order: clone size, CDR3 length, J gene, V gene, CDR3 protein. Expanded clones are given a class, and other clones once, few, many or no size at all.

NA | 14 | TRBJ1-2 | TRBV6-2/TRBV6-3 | CASSDRAGRSGYTF
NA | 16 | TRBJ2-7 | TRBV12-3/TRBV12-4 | CASSSWSSGVSYEQYF
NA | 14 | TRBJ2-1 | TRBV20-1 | CSAVELVSYNEQFF
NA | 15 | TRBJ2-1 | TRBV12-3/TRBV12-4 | CASRVAGAVYNEQFF
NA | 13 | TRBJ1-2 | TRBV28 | CASSFYRDYGYTF
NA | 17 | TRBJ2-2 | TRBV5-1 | CASSSPGLAGLAGELFF
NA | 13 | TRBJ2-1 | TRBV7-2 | CASSPWTMNEQFF
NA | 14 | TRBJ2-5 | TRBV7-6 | CASSPLTAQETQYF
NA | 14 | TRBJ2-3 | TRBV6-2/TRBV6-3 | CASVSGRSTDTQYF
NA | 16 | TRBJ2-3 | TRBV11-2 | CASSPGLAGDTDTQYF
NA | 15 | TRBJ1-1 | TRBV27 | CASSLSNPGFTEAFF
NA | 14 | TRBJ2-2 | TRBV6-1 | CASSSPFKAGELFF
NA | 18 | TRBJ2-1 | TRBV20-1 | CSARDLRLAGVSGSEQFF
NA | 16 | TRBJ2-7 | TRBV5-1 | CASSPRWASGEDEQYF
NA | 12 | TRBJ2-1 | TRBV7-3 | CASSSLGNEQFF
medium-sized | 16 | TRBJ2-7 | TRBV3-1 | CASSQWQGALFYEQYF
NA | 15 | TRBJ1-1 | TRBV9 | CASSAYLTVNTEAFF
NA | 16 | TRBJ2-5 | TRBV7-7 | CASSLGSGAPQETQYF
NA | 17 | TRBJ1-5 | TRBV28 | CASVMLGGLDSNQPQHF
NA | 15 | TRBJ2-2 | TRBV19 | CASRPNSIGTGELFF
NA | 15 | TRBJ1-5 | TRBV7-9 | CASTPGHTRDQPQHF
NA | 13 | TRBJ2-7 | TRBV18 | CASSPAGSYEQYF
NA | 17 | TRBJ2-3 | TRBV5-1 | CASSLAGTSASTDTQYF
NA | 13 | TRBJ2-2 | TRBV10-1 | CATRAGRTGELFF
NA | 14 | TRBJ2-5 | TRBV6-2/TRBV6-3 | CASSSLDSQETQYF
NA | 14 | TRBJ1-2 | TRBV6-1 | CASRNPGPRYGYTF
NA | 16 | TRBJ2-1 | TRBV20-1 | CSAERLVAGGVNEQFF
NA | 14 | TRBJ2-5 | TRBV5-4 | CASSATQGQETQYF
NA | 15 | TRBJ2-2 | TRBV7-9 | CASSLLGTGTGELFF
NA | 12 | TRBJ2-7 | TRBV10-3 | CAISEQGSEQYF
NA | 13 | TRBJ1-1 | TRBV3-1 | CASSQTGNTEAFF
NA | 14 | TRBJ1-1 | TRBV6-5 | CASSYSTGATEAFF
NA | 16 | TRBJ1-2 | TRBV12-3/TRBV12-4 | CASSPRDRGNPGSYTF
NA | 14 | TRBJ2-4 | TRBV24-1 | CATSSPSAADIQYF
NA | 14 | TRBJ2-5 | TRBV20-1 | CSARDEGGEETQYF
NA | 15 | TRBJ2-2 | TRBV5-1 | CASSREGQGSGELFF
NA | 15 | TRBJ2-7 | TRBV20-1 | CSARLAGVSGGEQYF
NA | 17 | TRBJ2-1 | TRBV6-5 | CASSWKGGSSGKNEQFF
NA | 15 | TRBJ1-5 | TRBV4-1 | CASSQDWQSNQPQHF
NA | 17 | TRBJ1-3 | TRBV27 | CASSLSISRRSGNTIYF
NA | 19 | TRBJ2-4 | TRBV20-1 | CSARGLAGDAWGDKNIQYF
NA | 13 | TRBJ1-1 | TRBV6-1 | CASSERGRIEAFF
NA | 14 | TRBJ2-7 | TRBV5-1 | CASRVAASSYEQYF
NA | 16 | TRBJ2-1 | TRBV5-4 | CASSLGGRSSYNEQFF
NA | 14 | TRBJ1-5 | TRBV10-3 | CAISETGGRQPQHF
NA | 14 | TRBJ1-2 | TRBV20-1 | CSAALQRENYGYTF
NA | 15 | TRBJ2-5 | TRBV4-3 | CASSQDWGRDETQYF
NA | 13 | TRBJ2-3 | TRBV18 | CASSPDAADTQYF
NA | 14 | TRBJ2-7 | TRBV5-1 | CASSPGQGPYEQYF
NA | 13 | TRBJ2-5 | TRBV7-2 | CASSTTSSETQYF
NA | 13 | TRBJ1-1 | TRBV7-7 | CASSLLPNTEAFF
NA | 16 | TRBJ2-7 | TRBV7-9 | CASSPWTSGRTYEQYF